Listed below are T cell receptor beta chains from one sample, sequenced in a study of spatial heterogeneity in lung cancer. MiXCR, run by TCRdb on the 5' RACE reads, gives a single entry per CDR3 protein. The table lists some 83,000 distinct CDR3 sequences, around 7.8% of them singletons. The input for sequencing was PBMCs, taken at surgery. The source of these receptors is a male donor with early-stage non-small cell lung cancer. The CDR3 runs from the conserved cysteine through the conserved F or W. A D gene is named only where the DNA matches it firmly. The size of a clone is reported for some rows only, either as once, few or many, or as a class for expanded clones.

v_call	d_call	clone_size	j_call	cdr3_nt	cdr3_aa
TRBV6-6	TRBD2	few	TRBJ2-1	TGTGCCAGCAGTTACGGGGGGGACTTCTACAATGAGCAGTTCTTC	CASSYGGDFYNEQFF
TRBV19	TRBD1	many	TRBJ1-2	TGTGCCAGTAGTAGGGACAGTACAATCTATGGCTACACCTTC	CASSRDSTIYGYTF
TRBV24-1	TRBD1	many	TRBJ1-1	TGTGCCACCAGTGACTCTAGACAGGGTGAAACTGAAGCTTTCTTT	CATSDSRQGETEAFF
TRBV6-1	NA	many	TRBJ1-5	TGTGCCAGCAGTGAAGGCCCTAGGCAGCCCCAGCATTTT	CASSEGPRQPQHF
TRBV19	TRBD2	NA	TRBJ2-3	TGTGCCAGTACTTTGATGGCGGGAGTTAGCACAGATACGCAGTATTTT	CASTLMAGVSTDTQYF
TRBV7-2	NA	NA	TRBJ1-2	TGTGCCAGCAGCTCAGGGGCAGGGGCGTACTATGGCTACACCTTC	CASSSGAGAYYGYTF
TRBV20-1	TRBD2	few	TRBJ2-3	TGCAGTGCCAAGAGGGGAGGGGACACAGATACGCAGTATTTT	CSAKRGGDTDTQYF
TRBV6-2/TRBV6-3	NA	many	TRBJ1-2	TGTGCCAGCAGTTGGGGCTCTTATGGCTACACCTTC	CASSWGSYGYTF
TRBV29-1	TRBD2	many	TRBJ2-1	TGCAGCGTTGTCCGACTAGCGGGGTACAATGAGCAGTTCTTC	CSVVRLAGYNEQFF
TRBV11-2	TRBD2	many	TRBJ2-5	TGTGCCAGCAGCTTAGGAAGCGGGGGGGAGCAAGAGACCCAGTACTTC	CASSLGSGGEQETQYF
TRBV20-1	NA	many	TRBJ2-4	TGCAGTGCTAGAGAAGGAGCCCTAGCCAAAAACATTCAGTACTTC	CSAREGALAKNIQYF
TRBV10-3	NA	many	TRBJ2-5	TGTGCCATCAGTGAGGGACAGGCGGGGGAGACCCAGTACTTC	CAISEGQAGETQYF
TRBV11-2	NA	few	TRBJ2-6	TGTGCCAGCAGCTTAGCGCTGCGGGCCAACGTCCTGACTTTC	CASSLALRANVLTF
TRBV4-2	NA	many	TRBJ2-5	TGTGCCAGCAGCCAAGTGGCTGTGGGGGGCGAGACCCAGTACTTC	CASSQVAVGGETQYF
TRBV6-2/TRBV6-3	TRBD2	NA	TRBJ2-3	TGTGCCAGCAGTTACGAAACTAGCGGGAAGAGCACAGATACGCAGTATTTT	CASSYETSGKSTDTQYF
TRBV7-8	TRBD1	NA	TRBJ2-7	TGTGCCAGCAGCGTAGACAGGGTCGTCTACGAGCAGTACTTC	CASSVDRVVYEQYF
TRBV5-1	NA	many	TRBJ2-5	TGCGCCAGTGAGGACCCCGCGGGTGGAGAGACCCAGTACTTC	CASEDPAGGETQYF
TRBV4-1	NA	few	TRBJ2-7	TGCGCCAGCAGCCGTTTTAGCGGCCCCATTTACGAGCAGTACTTC	CASSRFSGPIYEQYF
TRBV4-1	TRBD1	many	TRBJ2-1	TGCGCCAGCAGCCAAGTGGGACAGGATTACAATGAGCAGTTCTTC	CASSQVGQDYNEQFF
TRBV20-1	TRBD1	many	TRBJ2-4	TGCAGTGCTAGAGGCAGGGGGTTTGGAAACATTCAGTACTTC	CSARGRGFGNIQYF
TRBV19	TRBD1	few	TRBJ1-5	TGTGCCAGTAGTGACGGGACAGGATTCAATCAGCCCCAGCATTTT	CASSDGTGFNQPQHF
TRBV5-1	TRBD2	many	TRBJ2-5	TGCGCCAGCAACCTAGCGGGAGGGAGCCAAGAGACCCAGTACTTC	CASNLAGGSQETQYF
TRBV7-6	TRBD2	many	TRBJ2-7	TGTGCCAGCAGCATCCTAGCGGGAGTGGCGGGTGAGCAGTACTTC	CASSILAGVAGEQYF
TRBV4-3	TRBD1	few	TRBJ2-3	TGCGCCAGCAGCCACGGTCGGGGACAGAGCACAGATACGCAGTATTTT	CASSHGRGQSTDTQYF
TRBV4-2	TRBD2	NA	TRBJ2-2	TGTGCCAGCAGCATACTAGCGGAGCGCAACACCGGGGAGCTGTTTTTT	CASSILAERNTGELFF
TRBV10-3	NA	few	TRBJ2-2	TGTGCCATCAGTGAGTCGGCGGCCGGGGAGCTGTTTTTT	CAISESAAGELFF
TRBV6-1	TRBD2	few	TRBJ2-1	TGTGCCAGCAGGCCCTGGGGGGCTAGCGGGAGCAGGCACAATGAGCAGTTCTTC	CASRPWGASGSRHNEQFF
TRBV2	NA	many	TRBJ2-3	TGTGCCAGCAGTGAAGTCGGGGCCACAGATACGCAGTATTTT	CASSEVGATDTQYF
TRBV4-2	TRBD2	many	TRBJ2-5	TGTGCCAGCAGCCCAGTGAGCGGGGGGCAAGAGACCCAGTACTTC	CASSPVSGGQETQYF
TRBV27	NA	many	TRBJ1-3	TGTGCCAGCAGTCCTTCACGCTCCGCAGGAAACACCATATATTTT	CASSPSRSAGNTIYF
TRBV7-2	NA	many	TRBJ2-1	TGTGCCAGCAGCTTACAGAAGCGTAATGAGCAGTTCTTC	CASSLQKRNEQFF
TRBV27	NA	once	TRBJ1-1	TGTGCCAGCAGTTTATGGCACAGAATGAACACTGAAGCTTTCTTT	CASSLWHRMNTEAFF
TRBV10-3	NA	many	TRBJ2-7	TGTGCCATCAGCGATAGCGCCTACGAGCAGTACTTC	CAISDSAYEQYF
TRBV6-5	TRBD1	few	TRBJ2-1	TGTGCCAGCAGTTACCCCAACCGACAGGGGTGGGAGCAGTTCTTC	CASSYPNRQGWEQFF
TRBV7-2	NA	many	TRBJ1-6	TGTGCCAGCAGCTTAAGTTATAATTCACCCCTCCACTTT	CASSLSYNSPLHF
TRBV12-5	NA	many	TRBJ1-1	TGTGCTAGTGGCATACAGGGAGGCACTGAAGCTTTCTTT	CASGIQGGTEAFF
TRBV10-3	TRBD1	few	TRBJ1-2	TGTGCCATCAGACATGACAGGGATGATGGCTACACCTTC	CAIRHDRDDGYTF
TRBV11-2	NA	many	TRBJ2-3	TGTGCCAGCAGCTTGCGACAGAGTAACACAGATACGCAGTATTTT	CASSLRQSNTDTQYF
TRBV6-5	NA	many	TRBJ2-7	TGTGCCAGCAGAGCAACAGCCAGCTCCTACGAGCAGTACTTC	CASRATASSYEQYF
TRBV4-1	TRBD1	few	TRBJ2-7	TGCGCCAGCAGCCCAGGGACAGGCTCCTACGAGCAGTACTTC	CASSPGTGSYEQYF
TRBV5-1	NA	many	TRBJ2-3	TGCGCCAGCAGCTCGAGAGGCGGACTCACAGATACGCAGTATTTT	CASSSRGGLTDTQYF
TRBV19	NA	NA	TRBJ1-1	TGTGCCAGTAGTATAAGGGGGGCAGACAACACTGAAGCTTTCTTT	CASSIRGADNTEAFF
TRBV9	NA	NA	TRBJ2-5	TGTGCCAGCAGCACGGCGCCCGGGAGAGAGACCCAGTACTTC	CASSTAPGRETQYF
TRBV19	NA	NA	TRBJ2-7	TGTGCCAGTAGCCCGAGCCTCCCTGTGAAGCAGTACTTC	CASSPSLPVKQYF
TRBV5-8	NA	few	TRBJ1-2	TGTGCCAGCAGCTTACCCGCCTATGGCTACACCTTC	CASSLPAYGYTF
TRBV5-1	NA	NA	TRBJ2-3	TGCGCCAGCAGCTTTGGGGGTAGCACAGATACGCAGTATTTT	CASSFGGSTDTQYF
TRBV7-2	NA	few	TRBJ1-4	TGTGCCAGCAGCTTAAGCCGGGCAACTAATGAAAAACTGTTTTTT	CASSLSRATNEKLFF
TRBV7-9	NA	NA	TRBJ2-3	TGTGCCAGCAGCTTAGGGGAGGATACGCAGTATTTT	CASSLGEDTQYF
TRBV7-8	NA	NA	TRBJ2-7	TGTGCCAGCAGACCCGACGAAAGCTACGAGCAGTACTTC	CASRPDESYEQYF
TRBV20-1	TRBD2	many	TRBJ2-1	TGCAGTGCTAGGGACCCGGGAAGTAGCGGGTCCCTCTCGGGGCAGTTCTTC	CSARDPGSSGSLSGQFF
TRBV12-3/TRBV12-4	NA	NA	TRBJ2-2	TGTGCCAGCAGTTTAATTAACGGGGAGCTGTTTTTT	CASSLINGELFF
TRBV20-1	NA	many	TRBJ1-4	TGCAGTGCTACTGCCGGTTCCGGCAACGAAAAACTGTTTTTT	CSATAGSGNEKLFF
TRBV29-1	NA	many	TRBJ2-7	TGCAGCGTTGAAGATCTTGACGAGCAGTACTTC	CSVEDLDEQYF